The 24 T cell receptor beta chains presented below share a single source sample, sequenced in a study of blood T cell repertoires in COVID-19. Only in-frame clones appear in the TCRdb table, and some are missing; sequencing was by immunoSEQ multiplex PCR. The sample contains about 140,000 clones, around 82% of which appear only once. What was sequenced was PBMCs or T cells enriched from blood (not recorded which). The receptor source for this set is a man aged 35 to 55 with acute COVID-19.

The chain couples TRBV3-1 (or the pseudogene TRBV3-2) to TRBJ2-3, with D possibly TRBD2 on 6 matching bases. CDR3 length: 15 amino acids. CDR1 is LGHDT, CDR2 YNNKEL, per germline (reference sequence). V was pared by 0 bases and J by 5 bases, with 12 bases between. The CDR3 is CASSQDPAGVDTQYF. CDR3 sequence (DNA): TGTGCCAGCAGCCAAGATCCAGCGGGTGTAGATACGCAGTATTTT.

The chain uses TRBV27 and TRBJ1-4; 11 bases align to TRBD1. The CDR3 covers 21 residues. In germline, CDR1 is MNHEY, CDR2 SMNVEV (reference sequence). Germline trimming cut 6 bases from V and 0 bases from J; bases unmatched to any gene: 18. The CDR3 DNA sequence: TGTGCCAGCAGCCCTATATCACCCGGGACAGGGGGATCAGCAACTAATGAAAAACTGTTTTTT. This codes for CASSPISPGTGGSATNEKLFF. Together with reference TRBV27 and TRBJ1-4, the CDR3 gives the full variable domain: EAQVTQNPRYLITVTGKKLTVTCSQNMNHEYMSWYRQDPGLGLRQIYYSMNVEVTDKGDVPEGYKVSRKEKRNFPLILESPSPNQTSLYFCASSPISPGTGGSATNEKLFFGSGTQLSVL.

V is TRBV4-1 and J is TRBJ2-3, with 7 bases fitting TRBD1. There are 17 residues in the CDR3. CDR1 and CDR2 (germline): MGHRA, YSYEKL. The junction had 12 bases not matched to a gene; V was cut back by 0 bases and J by 6 bases. Here the CDR3 reads CASSQDQVGGASDTQYF. CDR3 nucleotide sequence: TGCGCCAGCAGCCAAGATCAGGTAGGGGGCGCATCTGATACGCAGTATTTT.

The chain recombines TRBV3-1 (or the pseudogene TRBV3-2) with TRBJ2-3; 12 nucleotides agree with TRBD2. Per germline, CDR1 LGHDT and CDR2 YNNKEL (reference sequence). Trimming took 4 bases from V and 6 from J; bases not matched to a gene: 5. The CDR3 has 15 residues. The chain's CDR3 is CASSRLAGEGDTQYF. CDR3 DNA sequence: TGTGCCAGCAGCCGACTAGCGGGAGAGGGTGATACGCAGTATTTT.

In this sample, this clone turned up a few times. CDR3 region: CASSLRLAGGRNTQYF. The CDR3 nucleotides are TGTGCCAGCAGCTTAAGGCTAGCGGGGGGGAGGAATACGCAGTATTTT. The rearrangement uses TRBV7-2 and TRBJ2-3, with 12 bases aligning to TRBD2. V lost 2 bases, J lost 7 bases, and 7 bases stayed unmatched. The germline V gene has CDR1 SGHTA and CDR2 FQGNSA. The length of the CDR3 is 16 residues.

The chain couples TRBV25-1 to TRBJ1-4; maybe TRBD1 (5 bases). V lost 4 bases and J lost 3, with 12 bases in between. The germline CDR1 and CDR2 sequences are MGHDK and SYGVNS. The CDR3 has 15 residues. CDR3 in amino acids: CASSAVDSPNEKLFF. The DNA for the CDR3 is TGTGCCAGCAGTGCCGTCGACAGCCCTAATGAAAAACTGTTTTTT. The full variable domain, its missing parts supplied by reference TRBV25-1 and TRBJ1-4, is EADIYQTPRYLVIGTGKKITLECSQTMGHDKMYWYQQDPGMELHLIHYSYGVNSTEKGDLSSESTVSRIRTEHFPLTLESARPSHTSQYLCASSAVDSPNEKLFFGSGTQLSVL.

The chain uses TRBV7-9 and TRBJ2-7; perhaps TRBD2 as D (6 bases). Trimming took 1 base from V and 3 from J, leaving 13 bases between them. CDR3 size: 15 residues. Per the germline V gene, CDR1 is SEHNR and CDR2 is FQNEAQ (reference sequence). DNA for the CDR3: TGTGCCAGCAGCTTAGAAATGGCGGGATACTACGAGCAGTACTTC. Its protein product is CASSLEMAGYYEQYF.

The V call is TRBV5-1, the J call TRBJ2-3, with D maybe TRBD1 (6 bases). Trimming stripped 4 bases from V and 0 bases from J, with 9 bases between. CDR1 is SGHRS, CDR2 YFSETQ, per germline. The CDR3 is 14 amino acids. The CDR3 spells CASSLGQSTDTQYF. For the CDR3, the DNA is TGCGCCAGCAGCCTTGGACAGAGCACAGATACGCAGTATTTT.

The J gene is TRBJ2-1, the V gene TRBV28; 14 bases line up with TRBD2. Trimming at V came to 5 bases and at J to 8 bases, leaving 8 bases not matched to a gene. The CDR3 has 16 residues. Germline loops: CDR1 MDHEN, CDR2 SYDVKM. The CDR3 sequence is CASSPGLAGARDEQFF. CDR3 nucleotide sequence: TGTGCCAGCAGTCCGGGACTAGCGGGGGCGAGGGATGAGCAGTTCTTC.

The chain uses TRBV6-5 and TRBJ2-5, with a possible D match to TRBD2 (5 bases). The CDR3 extends over 14 amino acids. V gave up 2 bases and J gave up 4 bases, with 11 bases separating them. The germline V gene encodes CDR1 MNHEY and CDR2 SVGAGI. The CDR3 DNA follows: TGTGCCAGCAGTTACGTTCGGGCGGGAGAGACCCAGTACTTC. It encodes CASSYVRAGETQYF.

The rearrangement joins TRBV7-8 to TRBJ2-5; D uncertain. Germline V lookup: CDR1 SGHVS, CDR2 FQNEAQ. This CDR3 has 12 residues. Trimming pared 2 bases from V and 5 bases from J, leaving 6 bases between. The CDR3 DNA follows: TGTGCCAGCAGCTTACTACGCGAGACCCAGTACTTC. Translation: CASSLLRETQYF.

This chain joins TRBV28 and TRBJ2-7, with 12 bases fitting TRBD2. The V gene's germline CDR1 is MDHEN and CDR2 SYDVKM. The length of the CDR3 is 14 residues. Trimming at V came to 8 bases and at J to 2 bases, leaving 4 bases not matched to a gene. The DNA for the CDR3 is TGTGCCAGCCGGACTAGCGGGGAAACCTACGAGCAGTACTTC. Translation: CASRTSGETYEQYF.

This clone has a handful of counts. The gene calls are TRBV7-9 and TRBJ2-5, with D possibly being TRBD2 (6 bases). CDR1 and CDR2 (germline): SEHNR, FQNEAQ (reference sequence). The CDR3 sequence is 14 residues long. V lost 0 bases and J 5 bases, leaving 10 bases between the germline ends. In DNA, the CDR3 is TGTGCCAGCAGCTTAGCATTCCTAGCGGAGACCCAGTACTTC. Translated, it gives CASSLAFLAETQYF.

This clone was recorded only once. The chain couples TRBV29-1 to TRBJ1-1, with no clear D. Looked up from germline, CDR1 is SQVTM and CDR2 is ANQGSEA. The CDR3 length is 11 residues. The V end was cut by 6 bases, the J end by 1 base, with 6 bases between. CDR3 loop: CSVEGNTEAFF. CDR3 bases: TGCAGCGTCGAGGGGAACACTGAAGCTTTCTTT.

This chain joins TRBV5-5 and TRBJ2-3; D gene uncertain. Per germline, CDR1 SGHKS and CDR2 YYEKEE (reference sequence). V lost 2 bases to trimming and J lost 6 bases, with 13 bases between them. The CDR3 runs to 14 residues. CDR3 in amino acids: CASSFSSESDTQYF. CDR3 sequence (DNA): TGTGCCAGCAGCTTTTCGTCGGAGTCGGATACGCAGTATTTT.

The rearrangement joins TRBV28 to TRBJ1-5; 7 bases line up with TRBD1. Germline values: CDR1 MDHEN, CDR2 SYDVKM. The CDR3 spans 14 residues. With V trimmed by 6 bases and J by 2 bases, 4 bases remained unmatched. This CDR3 is CASRQGGGNQPQHF. The CDR3 coding sequence is TGTGCCAGCAGGCAGGGGGGCGGCAATCAGCCCCAGCATTTT.

The chain uses TRBV2 and TRBJ1-1; perhaps TRBD1 as D (5 bases). From germline, CDR1 is SNHLY and CDR2 FYNNEI. Trimming left V 7 bases short and J 2 bases short, with 11 bases between. The CDR3 is 13 residues long. As DNA, the CDR3 is TGTGCCAGCAAGGACAATCCCAACACTGAAGCTTTCTTT. It specifies CASKDNPNTEAFF. Together with reference TRBV2 and TRBJ1-1, the CDR3 gives the full variable domain: EPEVTQTPSHQVTQMGQEVILRCVPISNHLYFYWYRQILGQKVEFLVSFYNNEISEKSEIFDDQFSVERPDGSNFTLKIRSTKLEDSAMYFCASKDNPNTEAFFGQGTRLTVV.

There are many counts of this clone. V is TRBV4-3 and J is TRBJ2-1; perhaps TRBD2 as D (5 bases). V was shortened by 1 base and J by 7 bases, with 14 bases between the two germline ends. The CDR3 is 15 amino acids. Per the germline V gene, CDR1 is LGHNA and CDR2 is YSLEER. The DNA of the CDR3 is TGCGCCAGCAGCCAAGGGAGCGGAGACACAAATGAGCAGTTCTTC. Its translation: CASSQGSGDTNEQFF.

This clone was detected once. The chain has TRBV5-6 and TRBJ1-6; 7 nucleotides line up with TRBD1. The CDR3 totals 14 residues. V lost 4 bases to trimming and J lost 6 bases; unmatched junction nucleotides: 4. The germline CDR1 and CDR2 sequences are SGHDT and YYEEEE. For the CDR3, the DNA is TGTGCCAGCAGCCCGGACAGGACTAATTCACCCCTCCACTTT. Amino acid sequence: CASSPDRTNSPLHF. Using reference TRBV5-6 and TRBJ1-6 for the parts outside the CDR3, the full variable domain is DAGVTQSPTHLIKTRGQQVTLRCSPKSGHDTVSWYQQALGQGPQFIFQYYEEEERQRGNFPDRFSGHQFPNYSSELNVNALLLGDSALYLCASSPDRTNSPLHFGNGTRLTVT.

J is TRBJ1-5 and V is TRBV4-3; D uncertain. Trimming stripped 0 bases from V and 5 bases from J, with 11 bases between. The CDR3 is 15 residues long. The germline V gene has CDR1 LGHNA and CDR2 YSLEER. In nucleotides, the CDR3 is TGCGCCAGCAGCCAAGATAACAGCCCCGATCAGCCCCAGCATTTT. Its translation is CASSQDNSPDQPQHF.

The CDR3 DNA reads as TGTGCCAGCAGTTCAGCTAAGGCGGGCGACCGGTTCTTC. Protein sequence: CASSSAKAGDRFF. The V gene is TRBV28, the J gene TRBJ2-1, with D possibly matching TRBD2 (5 bases). Trimming cost V 4 bases and J 15 bases, with 19 bases left between them. Germline V CDR1 and CDR2: MDHEN, SYDVKM. The CDR3 is 13 residues long.

The rearrangement uses TRBV23-1 and TRBJ2-4, with TRBD1 matching over 8 bases. TRBV23-1 is an ORF for which the function is uncertain. The CDR3 is made up of 16 amino acids. J was trimmed by 1 base and V by 7 bases; bases with no gene match: 9. As DNA, the CDR3 is TGCGCCAGCACGCCAGGGGGCGGATTCGCCAAAAACATTCAGTACTTC. Translating gives CASTPGGGFAKNIQYF.

The J gene is TRBJ2-3, the V gene TRBV10-3, with 11 bases identical to TRBD2. Germline V CDR1 and CDR2: ENHRY, SYGVKD. This CDR3 has 17 residues. J gave up 1 base and V 0 bases, and 3 bases lay outside the gene matches. Here the CDR3 reads CAISESRLAGRTDTQYF. CDR3 bases: TGTGCCATCAGTGAGTCGCGACTAGCGGGACGCACAGATACGCAGTATTTT.

The rearrangement uses TRBV7-2 and TRBJ1-2; possibly TRBD1 for D (5 bases). The CDR3 length is 14 residues. Germline CDR1 is SGHTA and CDR2 is FQGNSA. V lost 8 bases, J lost 3 bases, and 16 bases lay in between. CDR3 nucleotides: TGTGCCAGCCTCCCTGGGCGGGGGGACTATGGCTACACCTTC. Protein: CASLPGRGDYGYTF.